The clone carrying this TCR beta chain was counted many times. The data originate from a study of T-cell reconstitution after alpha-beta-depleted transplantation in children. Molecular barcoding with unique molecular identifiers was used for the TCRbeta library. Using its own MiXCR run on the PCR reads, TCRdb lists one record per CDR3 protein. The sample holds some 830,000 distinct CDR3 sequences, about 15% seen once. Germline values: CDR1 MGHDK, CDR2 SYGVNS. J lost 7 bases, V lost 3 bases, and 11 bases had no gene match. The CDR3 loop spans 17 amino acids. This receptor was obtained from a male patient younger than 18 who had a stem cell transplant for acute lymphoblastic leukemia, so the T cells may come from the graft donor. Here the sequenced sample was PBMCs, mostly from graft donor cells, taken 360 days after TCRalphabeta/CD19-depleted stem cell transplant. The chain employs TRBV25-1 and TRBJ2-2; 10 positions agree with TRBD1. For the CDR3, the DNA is TGTGCCAGCAGTGATCCCCTTGACAGGGGGCTTAGCGGGGAGCTGTTTTTT. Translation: CASSDPLDRGLSGELFF.